These 27 T cell receptor beta chains share one sample of origin, sequenced in a study of blood T cell repertoires in COVID-19. Assay: immunoSEQ multiplex PCR; the TCRdb copy retains only in-frame clones and omits some. Among roughly 320,000 clones listed, 90% were seen once. The sample taken for sequencing was peripheral blood. These receptors originate from a woman in her fifties or sixties with COVID-19, enrolled during active disease.

This clone has a single count. The CDR3 nucleotides read TGTGCCAGCAGCTCGACTGCGGGGCCGTTTGGCGGGGAGCTGTTTTTT. It is translated as CASSSTAGPFGGELFF. The chain has TRBV5-6 and TRBJ2-2, with D possibly matching TRBD2 (6 bases). Germline loops: CDR1 SGHDT, CDR2 YYEEEE. The CDR3 runs to 16 residues. Trimming shortened V by 3 bases and J by 7 bases, and 19 bases separated the two germline ends.

The chain links TRBV28 to TRBJ2-1; a weak D match, TRBD1 (6 bases). V lost 2 bases and J lost 6, with 14 bases in between. This CDR3 spans 15 amino acids. CDR1 MDHEN and CDR2 SYDVKM come from the germline V gene. CDR3 nucleotide sequence: TGTGCCAGCAGTTTACTGGGGGCCCCTTCCAATGAGCAGTTCTTC. This gives the protein CASSLLGAPSNEQFF.

The chain is built from TRBV16 and TRBJ1-1; D not certain. The V end lost 0 bases, the J end lost 2 bases, and 16 bases lay between the germline ends. CDR1 and CDR2 (germline): KGHSY, FQNENV. This CDR3 is 17 amino acids long. CDR3 in DNA: TGTGCCAGCAGCCAATCCCTGGAGTGGATATTAAACACTGAAGCTTTCTTT. Translation gives CASSQSLEWILNTEAFF. Filled out from reference TRBV16 and TRBJ1-1, the complete variable domain reads GEEVAQTPKHLVRGEGQKAKLYCAPIKGHSYVFWYQQVLKNEFKFLISFQNENVFDETGMPKERFSAKCLPNSPCSLEIQATKLEDSAVYFCASSQSLEWILNTEAFFGQGTRLTVV.

J is TRBJ2-1 and V is TRBV24-1; 8 nucleotides agree with TRBD1. V trimming: 2 bases; J trimming: 4 bases; junction bases outside the gene matches: 3. CDR3 size: 15 residues. Looked up from germline, CDR1 is KGHDR and CDR2 is SFDVKD. CDR3 sequence reads: CATSDSGQVYNEQFF. CDR3 DNA sequence: TGTGCCACCAGTGATTCGGGACAGGTTTACAATGAGCAGTTCTTC.

This chain joins TRBV6-1 and TRBJ1-1; 8 nucleotides align to TRBD1. The CDR3 length is 14 residues. Trimming took 3 bases from V and 8 from J; bases not matched to a gene: 8. CDR1 is MNHNS and CDR2 is SASEGT in the germline V gene. The CDR3 region has the DNA TGTGCCAGCAGTGAGGACAGGGTCAAAGCCGAAGCTTTCTTT. As protein: CASSEDRVKAEAFF.

The rearrangement uses TRBV10-3 and TRBJ2-7, with 9 positions matching TRBD2. With 6 bases clipped from V and 2 bases from J, the junction kept 5 bases outside the gene matches. Per germline, CDR1 ENHRY and CDR2 SYGVKD. This CDR3 comprises 14 residues. The DNA for the CDR3 is TGTGCCATCAGCCCGACTAGCGGACCCTACGAGCAGTACTTC. This codes for CAISPTSGPYEQYF.

The chain joins TRBV30 to TRBJ2-1; D possibly corresponds to TRBD1 (5 bases). Looked up from germline, CDR1 is GTSNPN and CDR2 is SVGIG (reference sequence). The CDR3 length is 13 residues. Trimming shortened V by 0 bases and J by 15 bases, and 18 bases separated the two germline ends. CDR3 in amino acids: CAWSVQAIKNPFF. The CDR3 region has the DNA TGTGCCTGGAGTGTACAGGCTATTAAGAACCCGTTCTTC. The full variable domain, its missing parts supplied by reference TRBV30 and TRBJ2-1, is SQTIHQWPATLVQPVGSPLSLECTVEGTSNPNLYWYRQAAGRGLQLLFYSVGIGQISSEVPQNLSASRPQDRQFILSSKKLLLSDSGFYLCAWSVQAIKNPFFGPGTRLTVL.

This chain links TRBV7-2 with TRBJ1-2; D is undetermined. Germline CDR1 and CDR2: SGHTA and FQGNSA. The length of the CDR3 is 14 residues. The V end was cut by 6 bases, the J end by 8 bases, with 19 bases between. The CDR3 bases are TGTGCCAGCAGTTTCGGCCGTTCGGGATTCGGCTACACCTTC. Its translation: CASSFGRSGFGYTF.

The chain combines TRBV28 with TRBJ2-6; the D gene is possibly TRBD1 (5 bases). In germline, CDR1 is MDHEN, CDR2 SYDVKM. V lost 5 bases to trimming and J lost 0 bases, with 11 bases between them. The CDR3 totals 16 residues. As DNA, the CDR3 is TGTGCCAGCAGTCCCTACAGGAGCTCTGGGGCCAACGTCCTGACTTTC. Protein product: CASSPYRSSGANVLTF.

V gene TRBV13 combines with J gene TRBJ2-2, with D possibly TRBD1 on 6 matching bases. CDR3 size: 18 residues. V lost 0 bases, J lost 5 bases, and 19 bases lay in between. Germline assignment: CDR1 PRHDT and CDR2 FYEKMQ (reference sequence). In DNA form, the CDR3 reads TGTGCCAGCAGCTTAGGCCTAAACTTGGCAGGGGTAACCGGGGAGCTGTTTTTT. It is translated as CASSLGLNLAGVTGELFF.

For the CDR3, the DNA is TGTGCCACCAGCAGATCAGCCGGAATAGCGGGAGGGCCCAGGGCAACCACAAAAGAGACCCAGTACTTC. Translating gives CATSRSAGIAGGPRATTKETQYF. The chain carries TRBV15 and TRBJ2-5; 11 bases are shared with TRBD2. Trimming removed 2 bases from V and 3 bases from J; junction bases left unmatched: 26. CDR1 LNHNV and CDR2 YYDKDF come from the germline V gene (reference sequence). This CDR3 region has 23 residues.

The rearrangement links TRBV5-5 to TRBJ1-4; no definite D call. Germline CDR1 SGHKS, CDR2 YYEKEE (reference sequence). The CDR3 totals 15 residues. Trimming removed 4 bases from V and 8 bases from J, with 18 bases in between. The DNA of the CDR3 is TGTGCCAGCAGCCTTACAAACGTCGGGAACGAAAAACTGTTTTTT. It specifies CASSLTNVGNEKLFF.

This chain joins TRBV11-3 and TRBJ1-1; TRBD1 is a possible D gene (6 bases). CDR1 is SGHNT, CDR2 YENEEA, per germline. Trimming removed 6 bases at V and 5 bases at J, with 16 bases between. This CDR3 is 14 amino acids long. Here the CDR3 DNA reads TGTGCCAGCAGGTTTACCGGGACACTAACTGAAGCTTTCTTT. It yields the protein CASRFTGTLTEAFF.

The chain is built from TRBV10-3 and TRBJ1-3; D ambiguous. This CDR3 contains 14 residues. Germline lookup yields CDR1 ENHRY and CDR2 SYGVKD. V was shortened by 8 bases and J by 2 bases, with 13 bases between the two germline ends. The CDR3 is CAIEEGVAGNTIYF. The CDR3 nucleotides read TGTGCCATCGAGGAAGGTGTCGCTGGAAACACCATATATTTT.

In its sample, this clone was seen once. The chain combines TRBV11-1 with TRBJ2-1; D ambiguous. Between the trimmed V and J ends, which lost 2 bases and 7 bases, there was a span of 6 bases. In germline, CDR1 is SGHAT, CDR2 FQDESV (reference sequence). The CDR3 has 12 residues. CDR3 nucleotide sequence: TGTGCCAGCAGCTTAATTCAGAATGAGCAGTTCTTC. Protein: CASSLIQNEQFF.

This sequence joins TRBV7-2 and TRBJ2-5; TRBD2 matches at 10 bases. Germline CDR1 is SGHTA and CDR2 is FQGNSA. J was trimmed by 5 bases and V by 2 bases; bases with no gene match: 14. The CDR3 sequence is 18 residues long. This CDR3 is CASSLSQGSGRSGETQYF. The CDR3 DNA sequence: TGTGCCAGCAGCTTATCCCAAGGTAGCGGGAGGTCGGGCGAGACCCAGTACTTC.

J is TRBJ1-6 and V is TRBV18; D not certain. V was trimmed by 2 bases and J by 9 bases, leaving 11 bases between them. Germline V gives CDR1 KGHSH, CDR2 LQKENI. The CDR3 loop spans 14 amino acids. The CDR3 sequence: CASSPGQEGSPLHF. The CDR3 DNA reads TGTGCCAGCTCACCAGGGCAGGAGGGTTCACCCCTCCACTTT.

This clone appeared once. One junction end disagrees with the germline gene, perhaps due to a read error. The chain combines TRBV5-4 with TRBJ2-7, with 12 positions matching TRBD2. This CDR3 comprises 14 residues. CDR1 is SGHNT, CDR2 YYREEE, per germline (reference sequence). CDR3 residues: CASSSSGRAYEQYF. In DNA, the CDR3 is TGTGCCAGCAGCTCTAGCGGGAGGGCCTACGAACAGTACTTC.

The chain uses TRBV7-9 and TRBJ2-7; 8 bases match TRBD2. J lost 10 bases, V lost 10 bases, and 15 bases had no gene match. The germline gives CDR1 SEHNR, CDR2 FQNEAQ (reference sequence). The length of the CDR3 is 13 residues. CDR3 sequence reads: CATMVGREGEQYF. The DNA of the CDR3 is TGTGCCACTATGGTCGGACGGGAGGGCGAACAGTACTTC. The full variable domain, in which reference TRBV7-9 and TRBJ2-7 provide the parts outside the CDR3, is DTGVSQNPRHKITKRGQNVTFRCDPISEHNRLYWYRQTLGQGPEFLTYFQNEAQLEKSRLLSDRFSAERPKGSFSTLEIQRTEQGDSAMYLCATMVGREGEQYFGPGTRLTVT.

This chain connects TRBV5-4 to TRBJ2-5; the match to TRBD2 covers 13 bases. The CDR3 has 17 residues. Germline values: CDR1 SGHNT, CDR2 YYREEE (reference sequence). Trimming at V came to 0 bases and at J to 4 bases, leaving 6 bases not matched to a gene. CDR3 loop: CASSLVGTSGTGETQYF. The DNA for the CDR3 is TGTGCCAGCAGCTTGGTGGGGACTAGCGGGACCGGAGAGACCCAGTACTTC.

V and J are TRBV27 and TRBJ1-1; a possible D gene is TRBD1 (6 bases). The CDR3 sequence is 12 residues long. V lost 6 bases to trimming and J lost 7 bases, with 12 bases between them. Germline values: CDR1 MNHEY, CDR2 SMNVEV (reference sequence). This CDR3 is CASRGGRGEAFF. CDR3 coding DNA: TGTGCCAGCAGGGGGGGGCGGGGTGAAGCTTTCTTT.

The rearrangement joins TRBV6-4 to TRBJ1-1; possible D gene TRBD1, 5 bases. CDR1 is MRHNA and CDR2 is SNTAGT in the germline V gene. The CDR3 runs 15 residues. Trimming took 6 bases from V and 5 from J, leaving 19 bases between them. CDR3 nucleotides: TGTGCCAGCAGCCCTTCAGGGCAGGGAAGAACTGAAGCTTTCTTT. It translates to CASSPSGQGRTEAFF.

CDR3 nucleotides: TGTGCCAGCAGGGCAAACCAACAGGGCTATGGAAACACCATATATTTT. This sequence encodes CASRANQQGYGNTIYF. The rearrangement links TRBV25-1 to TRBJ1-3; the D gene is possibly TRBD1 (6 bases). Germline CDR1 and CDR2: MGHDK and SYGVNS. V lost 6 bases and J lost 3, with 18 bases in between. The CDR3 has 16 amino acids.

The chain links TRBV7-2 to TRBJ2-7, with 9 bases fitting TRBD2. The CDR3 sequence is 15 residues long. Trimming removed 3 bases from V and 2 bases from J; junction bases left unmatched: 5. Germline lookup yields CDR1 SGHTA and CDR2 FQGNSA. The CDR3 coding sequence is TGTGCCAGCAGCTTGACTAGCGGATTGACCTACGAGCAGTACTTC. Translation: CASSLTSGLTYEQYF.

J is TRBJ2-1 and V is TRBV6-5, with TRBD1 matching 7 bases. Germline assignment: CDR1 MNHEY and CDR2 SVGAGI. The CDR3 extends over 15 amino acids. V lost 4 bases to trimming and J lost 0 bases; unmatched junction nucleotides: 3. The DNA for the CDR3 is TGTGCCAGCAGTTCGACAGGGATCTCCTACAATGAGCAGTTCTTC. Protein sequence: CASSSTGISYNEQFF.

This clone is a singleton in its sample. The chain joins TRBV9 to TRBJ2-7; D is uncertain. V lost 0 bases and J 5 bases, leaving 15 bases between the germline ends. Germline CDR1 and CDR2: SGDLS and YYNGEE. CDR3 size: 15 residues. The CDR3 DNA is TGTGCCAGCAGCGTAGCTATGGGCGCTGGAAACGAGCAGTACTTC. Amino acids: CASSVAMGAGNEQYF.

The chain is built from TRBV9 and TRBJ1-5, with a tentative D call TRBD1 (6 bases). From germline, CDR1 is SGDLS and CDR2 YYNGEE. The CDR3 runs 19 residues. V lost 2 bases and J lost 9, with 30 bases in between. The chain's CDR3 is CASSVHYPGQAIIFPPQHF. The CDR3 bases are TGTGCCAGCAGCGTTCATTACCCGGGACAAGCCATCATTTTCCCGCCCCAGCATTTT.